This T cell receptor beta chain appears in the sequencing data of a study of shared clonotypes between healthy human individuals. Overall study context: In total, the donors were two women and a few men aged 18 to 49.

This CDR3 contains 14 residues. Germline-derived CDR1 and CDR2 are SGDLS and YYNGEE. V was trimmed by 2 bases and J by 5 bases, leaving 14 bases between them. In the sorted-subset replicate PCRs, about 200 ng DNA, roughly 30,000 T cell genomes, was used. TCRdb keeps only in-frame clones here, not all; method: immunoSEQ multiplex PCR. The sample comprises about 2.4 million clones, approximately 93% of which are singletons, and 0.36% rests with the top ten. The chain carries TRBV9 and TRBJ2-7; maybe TRBD2 (6 bases). Sequencing was performed on naive CD4+ T cells from PBMCs. Subset: CD45RA+ positively selected. The sequence was obtained from a man aged 18 to 29 in good health. Some clones in this sample may be carry-over from other donors' samples. CDR3 sequence reads: CASSVAGTYDEQYF. CDR3 nucleotides: TGTGCCAGCAGCGTCGCCGGGACTTATGACGAGCAGTACTTC.